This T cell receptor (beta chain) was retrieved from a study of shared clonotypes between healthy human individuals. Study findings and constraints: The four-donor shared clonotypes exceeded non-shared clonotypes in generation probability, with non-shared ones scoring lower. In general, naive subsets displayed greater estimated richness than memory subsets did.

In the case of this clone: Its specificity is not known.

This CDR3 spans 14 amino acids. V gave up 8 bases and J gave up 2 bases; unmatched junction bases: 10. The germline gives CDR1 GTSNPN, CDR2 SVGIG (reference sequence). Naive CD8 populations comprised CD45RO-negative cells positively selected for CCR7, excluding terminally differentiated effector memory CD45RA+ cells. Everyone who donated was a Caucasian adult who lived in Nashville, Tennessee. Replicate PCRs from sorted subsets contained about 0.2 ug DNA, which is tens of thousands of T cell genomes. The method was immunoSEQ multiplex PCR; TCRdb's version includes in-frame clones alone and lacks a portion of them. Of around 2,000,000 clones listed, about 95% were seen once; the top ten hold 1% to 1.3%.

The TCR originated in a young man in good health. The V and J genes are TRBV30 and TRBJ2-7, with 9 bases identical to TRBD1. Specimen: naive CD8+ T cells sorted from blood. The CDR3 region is CAPSTGTGTYEQYF. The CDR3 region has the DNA TGTGCCCCCTCGACCGGGACAGGGACCTACGAGCAGTACTTC.